The source of this TCR beta chain is a study of T cell responses to AZD1222 COVID-19 vaccine. Study results and caveats: Unmutated variant regions are reportedly targeted by nearly half of spike-specific TCRs. Clonal diversity was possibly underestimated, and the donors were mostly white British, with more females.

As to this clone: Its antigen is not identified.

Profiling relied on immunoSEQ multiplex PCR, and the TCRdb table lists in-frame clones only, not all of them. This table has approximately 120,000 clones, more than 70% appearing once. The material sequenced was peripheral blood, taken on day 0 of AZD1222 vaccination. This TCR was sampled from an adult in good health.

The CDR3 reads CASSSEGLYGYTF. DNA for the CDR3: TGTGCCAGCAGCTCCGAGGGTCTCTATGGCTACACCTTC. The V and J genes are TRBV11-2 and TRBJ1-2; unclear D gene. Germline V gene data show CDR1 as SGHAT and CDR2 as FQNNGV. The CDR3 spans 13 residues. Trimming left V 4 bases short and J 4 bases short, with 10 bases between. The variable domain in full, completed from reference TRBV11-2 and TRBJ1-2, reads EAGVAQSPRYKIIEKRQSVAFWCNPISGHATLYWYQQILGQGPKLLIQFQNNGVVDDSQLPKDRFSAERLKGVDSTLKIQPAKLEDSAVYLCASSSEGLYGYTFGSGTRLTVV.